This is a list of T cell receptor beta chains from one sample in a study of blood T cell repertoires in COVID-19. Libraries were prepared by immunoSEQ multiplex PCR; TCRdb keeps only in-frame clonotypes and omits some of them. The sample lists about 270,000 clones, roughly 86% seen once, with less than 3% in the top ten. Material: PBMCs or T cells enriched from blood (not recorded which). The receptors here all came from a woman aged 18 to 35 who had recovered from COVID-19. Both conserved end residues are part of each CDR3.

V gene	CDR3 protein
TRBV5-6	CASSLGQRATEAFF
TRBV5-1	CASSLVGSAPEAFF
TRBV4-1	CASSRETSGGNTYNEQFF
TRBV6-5	CASEGRGVQNIQYF
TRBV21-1	CASRKAETGSSYEQYF
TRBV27	CASSRQGRMGSGNTIYF
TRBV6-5	CASSSDTFGNQPQHF
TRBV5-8	CASSTGTEGREQYF
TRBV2	CASSVPIAGGPYNEQFF
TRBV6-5	CASRAGGVDEKLFF